Each of the 27 T cell receptor beta chains below was sequenced from the same sample in a study of breast tumors, draining lymph nodes, adjacent tissues. TCRdb used MiXCR to reprocess the multiplex PCR reads, holding one entry per CDR3 protein. The profile covers 200,000 or so distinct CDR3 sequences, with roughly 29% appearing a single time and around 4.5% taken by the ten largest. Breast cancer patients provided tissue from their axillary draining lymph nodes. The sequenced sample consisted of axillary lymph node tissue. These TCRs come from a female donor with breast cancer. Some clones in this sample may be carry-over from other donors' samples.

There are many counts of this clonotype. CDR3 DNA sequence: TGCGCCAGCAGCTTGGGACAGGGCGCTAACTATGGCTACACCTTC. It encodes CASSLGQGANYGYTF. V usage is TRBV5-1 and J usage is TRBJ1-2, with 7 bases identical to TRBD1. The CDR3 runs to 15 residues. The junction had 2 bases not matched to a gene; V was cut back by 0 bases and J by 0 bases. CDR1 is SGHRS, CDR2 YFSETQ, per germline.

At least ten counts were recorded for this clonotype. The rearrangement joins TRBV11-2 to TRBJ2-7, with TRBD2 matching over 10 bases. With 5 bases clipped from V and 7 bases from J, the junction kept 26 bases outside the gene matches. CDR3 length equals 20 residues. Germline CDR1 and CDR2: SGHAT and FQNNGV. As DNA, the CDR3 is TGTGCCAGCAGCCCTAGATCGAGGACTAGCGGCGGTTTCCCCCCTCTTGAGCAGTACTTC. Its translation: CASSPRSRTSGGFPPLEQYF.

This clonotype was observed many times. The rearrangement joins TRBV7-3 to TRBJ2-7; a possible D gene is TRBD1 (5 bases). Germline CDR1 and CDR2: SGHTA and FQGTGA. V was clipped by 6 bases and J by 3 bases, with 12 bases between them. The CDR3 spans 13 residues. The CDR3 region has the DNA TGTGCCAGCAGTCCGGACAAATACTACGAGCAGTACTTC. Translated: CASSPDKYYEQYF. The whole variable domain, remainder taken from reference TRBV7-3 and TRBJ2-7, is GAGVSQTPSNKVTEKGKYVELRCDPISGHTALYWYRQSLGQGPEFLIYFQGTGAADDSGLPNDRFFAVRPEGSVSTLKIQRTERGDSAVYLCASSPDKYYEQYFGPGTRLTVT.

This clonotype was seen a few times. The rearrangement uses TRBV13 and TRBJ2-7, with D hard to call. The germline gives CDR1 PRHDT, CDR2 FYEKMQ (reference sequence). V lost 4 bases, J lost 0 bases, and 10 bases lay in between. The CDR3 loop spans 14 amino acids. The CDR3 region is CASSSHSSSYEQYV. CDR3 nucleotide sequence: TGTGCCAGCAGCTCCCATTCGAGCTCCTACGAGCAGTACGTC.

There are many counts of this clonotype. This sequence joins TRBV2 and TRBJ2-1; D unresolved. CDR1 is SNHLY and CDR2 is FYNNEI in the germline V gene. V lost 11 bases, J lost 5 bases, and 10 bases lay in between. The CDR3 runs to 11 residues. DNA for the CDR3: TGTGCCTCCGGGCTTCACAATGAGCAGTTCTTC. Its protein is CASGLHNEQFF.

This clonotype was seen many times. The chain links TRBV12-3 or TRBV12-4 to TRBJ2-1; D gene uncertain. The V end was cut by 7 bases, the J end by 9 bases, with 10 bases between. The CDR3 runs to 11 residues. Here the CDR3 DNA reads TGTGCCAGCAAGTTGGAGATTGAGCAGTTCTTC. Its translation is CASKLEIEQFF.

A note on this clonotype: A single base separates this from a much larger clone, so it may be a read error. The chain uses TRBV6-1 and TRBJ2-3; TRBD1 agrees at 9 bases. CDR3 length equals 15 residues. Germline V gene data show CDR1 as MNHNS and CDR2 as SASEGT. The CDR3 is CASRLGQGRTGTQYF. CDR3 sequence (DNA): TGTGCCAGCCGTCTTGGACAGGGGCGCACAGGTACGCAGTATTTT.

This clonotype appeared many times. The V gene is TRBV20-1, the J gene TRBJ2-2, with D tentatively TRBD1 or TRBD2 (5 bases each). The CDR3 spans 16 residues. Germline loops: CDR1 DFQATT, CDR2 SNEGSKA (reference sequence). V was trimmed by 6 bases and J by 1 base, leaving 18 bases between them. The CDR3 loop reads CSAKGLRGMNTGELFF. In DNA, the CDR3 is TGCAGTGCAAAAGGTTTACGGGGCATGAACACCGGGGAGCTGTTTTTT.

The sample holds many counts of this clonotype. The CDR3 reads CSAGGGAGGYTF. The CDR3 coding sequence is TGCAGTGCCGGCGGGGGGGCTGGGGGCTACACCTTC. J is TRBJ1-2 and V is TRBV20-1; D might be TRBD1 (6 bases). CDR1 and CDR2 from the germline V gene are DFQATT and SNEGSKA (reference sequence). The length of the CDR3 is 12 residues. Trimming took 6 bases from V and 8 from J, leaving 16 bases between them.

The sample holds many counts of this clonotype. V gene TRBV20-1 combines with J gene TRBJ1-2, with TRBD1 identical over 8 bases. The CDR3 sequence is 17 residues long. After removal of 3 bases from V and 1 base from J, the junction contained 13 bases not matched to a gene. Germline V CDR1 and CDR2: DFQATT, SNEGSKA (reference sequence). The CDR3: CSASGGARGLSNYGYTF. CDR3 sequence (DNA): TGCAGTGCTAGTGGGGGGGCCAGGGGGCTAAGTAACTATGGCTACACCTTC.

The chain has TRBV7-9 and TRBJ1-2; D may be TRBD1 (6 bases). V lost 8 bases and J lost 0, with 19 bases in between. The CDR3 covers 16 residues. Germline values: CDR1 SEHNR, CDR2 FQNEAQ (reference sequence). The CDR3 spells CASEIGTHKANYGYTF. CDR3 DNA sequence: TGTGCCAGCGAAATCGGGACACATAAAGCTAACTATGGCTACACCTTC.

This clonotype has a count of ten or more. This chain links TRBV6-5 with TRBJ2-1; perhaps TRBD2 as D (5 bases). Germline-derived CDR1 and CDR2 are MNHEY and SVGAGI. CDR3 length: 16 residues. V was pared by 3 bases and J by 0 bases, with 12 bases between. The CDR3: CASSYVRGSSYNEQFF. The CDR3 nucleotides read TGTGCCAGCAGTTATGTTCGGGGTAGCTCCTACAATGAGCAGTTCTTC.

This clonotype was observed many times. This sequence joins TRBV28 and TRBJ1-4; the match to TRBD1 covers 10 bases. CDR1 is MDHEN and CDR2 is SYDVKM in the germline V gene. With 6 bases clipped from V and 8 bases from J, the junction kept 6 bases outside the gene matches. This CDR3 contains 14 residues. As DNA, the CDR3 is TGTGCCAGCAGAGGGACAGGGGAAGGCGAAAAACTGTTTTTT. As protein: CASRGTGEGEKLFF.

This clonotype was detected ten times or more. The genes are TRBV2 and TRBJ2-3; 7 bases align to TRBD2. This CDR3 contains 17 residues. Germline CDR1 SNHLY, CDR2 FYNNEI. V shed 6 bases, J shed 0 bases, and the junction held 12 bases outside the gene matches. CDR3 sequence reads: CASRKWGRGTSTDTQYF. As DNA, the CDR3 is TGTGCCAGCAGGAAGTGGGGGAGGGGAACTAGCACAGATACGCAGTATTTT. Based on the CDR3 plus reference TRBV2 and TRBJ2-3, the full variable domain is EPEVTQTPSHQVTQMGQEVILRCVPISNHLYFYWYRQILGQKVEFLVSFYNNEISEKSEIFDDQFSVERPDGSNFTLKIRSTKLEDSAMYFCASRKWGRGTSTDTQYFGPGTRLTVL.

This clonotype was recorded once. In this CDR3 the conserved last residue, phenylalanine or tryptophan, is missing, so a read error is likely. The chain's CDR3 is CASGYSYEQYC. CDR3 DNA sequence: TGTGCCAGCGGGTACTCCTACGAGCAGTACTGT. The chain couples TRBV28 to TRBJ2-7; no clear D. The germline gives CDR1 MDHEN, CDR2 SYDVKM. The CDR3 length is 11 residues. Trimming stripped 8 bases from V and 0 bases from J, with 5 bases between.

This clonotype was detected many times. CDR3 in amino acids: CSVGGLARGETQYF. The CDR3 DNA follows: TGCAGCGTTGGGGGACTAGCGAGAGGGGAGACCCAGTACTTC. The gene calls are TRBV29-1 and TRBJ2-5; 10 bases agree with TRBD2. The CDR3 covers 14 residues. Germline V lookup: CDR1 SQVTM, CDR2 ANQGSEA. V shed 4 bases, J shed 5 bases, and the junction held 7 bases outside the gene matches.

This clonotype was seen repeatedly, ten times or more. The rearrangement links TRBV30 to TRBJ1-6; unclear D gene. Deletions cut 4 bases from V and 15 bases from J, with 19 bases between. In germline, CDR1 is GTSNPN, CDR2 SVGIG (reference sequence). The CDR3 is made up of 13 amino acids. For the CDR3, the DNA is TGTGCCTGGACCCCTACCTCAAAGGGTGACCTCCACTTT. Protein sequence: CAWTPTSKGDLHF.

The CDR3 DNA reads TGTGCCAGCAGCCCCCGGGGGTGGAATTCACCCCTCCACTTT. Its protein is CASSPRGWNSPLHF. The rearrangement uses TRBV12-3 or TRBV12-4 and TRBJ1-6; D might be TRBD1 (5 bases). The V end lost 6 bases, the J end lost 7 bases, and 13 bases lay between the germline ends. CDR3 length equals 14 residues.

This clonotype was seen ten or more times. This chain uses TRBV15 with TRBJ1-1; D not resolved. The CDR3 loop spans 13 amino acids. In germline, CDR1 is LNHNV, CDR2 YYDKDF (reference sequence). Trimming stripped 5 bases from V and 3 bases from J, with 10 bases between. The CDR3 DNA is TGTGCCACCAGCCAAGGGTATTACACTGAAGCTTTCTTT. Residues: CATSQGYYTEAFF.

This clonotype was recorded many times. CDR3 in DNA: TGTGCCAGCAGCTTGGTGGGGGGGAATGAGCAGTTCTTC. Its protein product is CASSLVGGNEQFF. J is TRBJ2-1 and V is TRBV5-6; 7 bases are shared with TRBD2. The CDR3 is 13 amino acids. Trimming cost V 0 bases and J 7 bases; bases outside gene matches: 1. The germline V gene has CDR1 SGHDT and CDR2 YYEEEE.

This clonotype was counted at least ten times. This chain links TRBV6-1 with TRBJ2-6, with TRBD1 matching over 10 bases. Germline V CDR1 and CDR2: MNHNS, SASEGT. The CDR3 is 18 residues long. V shed 5 bases, J shed 2 bases, and the junction held 9 bases outside the gene matches. The CDR3 here is CASSPRGTGVAGANVLTF. The CDR3 DNA sequence: TGTGCCAGCAGTCCAAGGGGGACAGGGGTGGCTGGGGCCAACGTCCTGACTTTC.

This clonotype has ten or more counts. V usage is TRBV5-1 and J usage is TRBJ2-1; no reliable D call. The V end lost 4 bases, the J end lost 3 bases, and 8 bases lay between the germline ends. This CDR3 has 13 amino acids. Germline values: CDR1 SGHRS, CDR2 YFSETQ. The CDR3 is CASSPPSYNEQFF. The CDR3 bases are TGCGCCAGCAGCCCTCCCAGCTACAATGAGCAGTTCTTC.

This clonotype has a handful of counts. The rearrangement uses TRBV11-2 and TRBJ2-6, with D possibly matching TRBD1 (6 bases). CDR3 size: 19 residues. From germline, CDR1 is SGHAT and CDR2 FQNNGV. Trimming removed 4 bases from V and 0 bases from J, with 19 bases in between. In nucleotides, the CDR3 is TGTGCCAGCAGCTCGAACCGGGACACGGCCTCCTCTGGGGCCAACGTCCTGACTTTC. It encodes CASSSNRDTASSGANVLTF. The variable domain in full, completed from reference TRBV11-2 and TRBJ2-6, reads EAGVAQSPRYKIIEKRQSVAFWCNPISGHATLYWYQQILGQGPKLLIQFQNNGVVDDSQLPKDRFSAERLKGVDSTLKIQPAKLEDSAVYLCASSSNRDTASSGANVLTFGAGSRLTVL.

This clonotype showed up many times. This chain uses TRBV3-1 with TRBJ1-4; tentatively, D is TRBD1 (6 bases). The CDR3 totals 16 residues. In germline, CDR1 is LGHDT, CDR2 YNNKEL (reference sequence). Trimming pared 5 bases from V and 8 bases from J, leaving 21 bases between. CDR3 sequence reads: CASSTRQDGNPEKLFF. The CDR3 DNA reads as TGTGCCAGCAGCACCCGACAGGACGGGAATCCCGAAAAACTGTTTTTT.

CDR3 sequence: CASRRQLRDYGYTF. Here the CDR3 DNA reads TGTGCCAGCAGGAGACAGCTTAGGGACTATGGCTACACCTTC. This rearrangement joins TRBV2 to TRBJ1-2, with a tentative D call TRBD1 (5 bases). The CDR3 is made up of 14 amino acids. V was cut by 6 bases and J by 3 bases, with 14 bases left in between. Germline V gene sequence: CDR1 SNHLY, CDR2 FYNNEI.

In its sample, this clonotype was seen many times. The CDR3 loop is CSAGESDREQFF. DNA for the CDR3: TGCAGTGCTGGGGAGAGTGACCGTGAGCAGTTCTTC. The rearrangement uses TRBV20-1 and TRBJ2-1, with D perhaps TRBD2 (5 bases). Germline V lookup: CDR1 DFQATT, CDR2 SNEGSKA (reference sequence). The CDR3 has 12 residues. Between the trimmed V and J ends, which lost 5 bases and 9 bases, there was a span of 14 bases.

The chain links TRBV29-1 to TRBJ1-2; 11 bases line up with TRBD1. This CDR3 comprises 10 residues. The germline V gene encodes CDR1 SQVTM and CDR2 ANQGSEA. The DNA of the CDR3 is TGCAGACCGGGACAGGGGGGCCACACCTTC. Protein product: CRPGQGGHTF.